The 12 T cell receptor beta chains reported below all come from one sample, sequenced in a study of cytomegalovirus exposure and HLA in healthy donors (dated by TCRdb to the late 2010s). Library preparation was by the immunoSEQ multiplex PCR assay. For the multiplex PCR, a mixture combining 60 forward primers for TCR Vbeta segments and 13 reverse primers for TCR Jbeta segments was used. TCRdb took this table from immuneACCESS and kept in-frame rearrangements with V and J called. Such tables lack part of the clones; where checked against another copy, unresolved V genes explain under half of the gap, and the rest is unexplained. The sample table shows about 130,000 clones, and more than 60% are seen once. The top ten clones comprise less than 2.5% of the sample. Source material: PBMCs. The source of these receptors is a woman aged 40 to 50 in good health and CMV-seropositive.

CDR3 bases: TGTGCCAGCAGCTCCGGGACAGGATACCAAGAGACCCAGTACTTC. This sequence encodes CASSSGTGYQETQYF. The V gene is TRBV13, the J gene TRBJ2-5, with 8 bases fitting TRBD1. Trimming cost V 4 bases and J 0 bases; bases outside gene matches: 4. The V gene's germline CDR1 is PRHDT and CDR2 FYEKMQ (reference sequence). The CDR3 has 15 amino acids.

This chain joins TRBV4-1 and TRBJ2-7, with D possibly being TRBD2 (7 bases). This CDR3 has 15 residues. Between the trimmed V and J ends, which lost 4 bases and 1 base, there was a span of 14 bases. Germline assignment: CDR1 MGHRA and CDR2 YSYEKL. The CDR3 bases are TGCGCCAGCAGCCGGGGGGGCGACAGATCCTACGAGCAGTACTTC. Protein sequence: CASSRGGDRSYEQYF.

The CDR3 nucleotides are TGTGCCAGCAGCTTGGGGGGGACAACCCCGGGGGAGCTGTTTTTT. Protein sequence: CASSLGGTTPGELFF. The chain links TRBV5-4 to TRBJ2-2; a weak D match, TRBD1 (6 bases). V gave up 0 bases and J gave up 8 bases, with 14 bases separating them. The CDR3 is 15 amino acids. The germline V gene encodes CDR1 SGHNT and CDR2 YYREEE (reference sequence). The entire variable domain, with the rest obtained from reference TRBV5-4 and TRBJ2-2, is as follows: ETGVTQSPTHLIKTRGQQVTLRCSSQSGHNTVSWYQQALGQGPQFIFQYYREEENGRGNFPPRFSGLQFPNYSSELNVNALELDDSALYLCASSLGGTTPGELFFGEGSRLTVL.

This clone occurred a few times. The rearrangement links TRBV9 to TRBJ1-5, with a weak D call TRBD1 (6 bases). The germline CDR1 and CDR2 sequences are SGDLS and YYNGEE. This CDR3 has 14 amino acids. Trimming stripped 5 bases from V and 0 bases from J, with 9 bases between. CDR3 DNA: TGTGCCAGCAGTTCAGGGGATAGCAATCAGCCCCAGCATTTT. This encodes CASSSGDSNQPQHF.

The chain recombines TRBV27 with TRBJ1-5; no clear D gene. This CDR3 has 13 amino acids. Trimming left V 4 bases short and J 9 bases short, with 13 bases between. Germline V CDR1 and CDR2: MNHEY, SMNVEV (reference sequence). CDR3 DNA sequence: TGTGCCAGCAGTTCCAACAGCCGGGGGCCCCAGCATTTT. This sequence encodes CASSSNSRGPQHF.

This clone was seen once. The chain has TRBV7-2 and TRBJ1-3; D is undetermined. The germline V gene has CDR1 SGHTA and CDR2 FQGNSA. V gave up 7 bases and J gave up 1 base, with 8 bases separating them. The CDR3 runs to 13 residues. The CDR3 loop is CASTLRSGNTIYF. CDR3 sequence (DNA): TGTGCCAGCACCCTCCGTTCTGGAAACACCATATATTTT.

This chain connects TRBV6-6 to TRBJ2-3; the D gene is possibly TRBD2 (5 bases). The CDR3 totals 13 residues. V dropped 8 bases and J dropped 4 bases, with 13 bases sitting between them. Germline V gene data show CDR1 as MNHNY and CDR2 as SVGAGI (reference sequence). The CDR3 nucleotides are TGTGCCAGCCGCTCCCTAGCCGCAGATACGCAGTATTTT. Encoded protein: CASRSLAADTQYF.

This clone was detected only once. The chain joins TRBV10-2 to TRBJ2-1, with 7 bases lining up with TRBD2. V was clipped by 8 bases and J by 2 bases; unmatched bases: 9. CDR1 is WSHSY and CDR2 is SAAADI in the germline V gene. The CDR3 totals 15 residues. This CDR3 is CASRERLAAYNEQFF. The DNA for the CDR3 is TGCGCCAGCCGAGAACGTCTAGCGGCCTACAATGAGCAGTTCTTC.

This chain joins TRBV5-4 and TRBJ2-1; 9 bases match TRBD2. Per germline, CDR1 SGHNT and CDR2 YYREEE (reference sequence). The ends lost 3 bases at V and 7 bases at J; junction bases unmatched: 8. CDR3 size: 15 residues. The CDR3 protein is CASSSRLADRNEQFF. CDR3 sequence (DNA): TGTGCCAGCAGCTCTCGACTAGCGGATAGGAATGAGCAGTTCTTC.

This clone showed up just once. The V gene is TRBV30, the J gene TRBJ2-5; 11 positions agree with TRBD2. The CDR3 contains 17 residues. Trimming at V came to 0 bases and at J to 2 bases, leaving 8 bases not matched to a gene. CDR1 and CDR2 from the germline V gene are GTSNPN and SVGIG (reference sequence). In DNA, the CDR3 is TGTGCCTGGAGTGTAGGTAGCGGGGGGGCCTATCAAGAGACCCAGTACTTC. Translation: CAWSVGSGGAYQETQYF.

The chain links TRBV4-2 to TRBJ2-5; 9 bases align to TRBD1. In germline, CDR1 is LGHNA, CDR2 YNFKEQ. The CDR3 has 16 amino acids. Germline trimming cut 0 bases from V and 7 bases from J; bases unmatched to any gene: 9. In nucleotides, the CDR3 is TGTGCCAGCAGCCAAGATACAGGGGGCGGCCGGGGGACCCAGTACTTC. Translated, it gives CASSQDTGGGRGTQYF.

Only a few counts were recorded for this clone. The chain combines TRBV7-2 with TRBJ2-7, with TRBD2 matching 8 bases. The CDR3 spans 16 residues. With V trimmed by 5 bases and J by 3 bases, 12 bases remained unmatched. CDR1 is SGHTA, CDR2 FQGNSA, per germline. The DNA of the CDR3 is TGTGCCAGCAGCGAAGCCCCCGGGACTAGAAGCTACGAGCAGTACTTC. This sequence encodes CASSEAPGTRSYEQYF.